This is a list of T cell receptor beta chains from one sample in a study of cytomegalovirus exposure and HLA in healthy donors. Profiling relied on immunoSEQ multiplex PCR, and the TCRdb table lists in-frame clones only, not all of them. The data hold about 200,000 clones, with about 82% observed a single time. The sequencing input was PBMCs. These TCRs come from a man aged 30 to 39 in good health and CMV-seronegative. Both conserved end residues are part of each CDR3. A D gene is named only where the DNA matches it firmly. The size of a clone is reported for some rows only, either as once, few or many, or as a class for expanded clones.

D gene: .
V gene: TRBV2
clone size: .
J gene: TRBJ2-3
CDR3 DNA: TGTGCCAGCAGTGCAAGCGGGCTACCATCCAATACGCAGTATTTT
CDR3 protein: CASSASGLPSNTQYF

D gene: .
V gene: TRBV7-9
clone size: .
J gene: TRBJ1-2
CDR3 DNA: TGTGCCAGCACCTTTGCTAATCTCCGGGAGCAGTCGATTATCAAGGGCTACACCTTC
CDR3 protein: CASTFANLREQSIIKGYTF

D gene: .
V gene: TRBV27
clone size: .
J gene: TRBJ2-2
CDR3 DNA: TGTGCCAGCAGTAGGACAGTTTTGAACACCGGGGAGCTGTTTTTT
CDR3 protein: CASSRTVLNTGELFF

D gene: TRBD1
V gene: TRBV4-1
clone size: .
J gene: TRBJ1-4
CDR3 DNA: TGCGCCAGCAGCCAAGACAGGGGGCGAACTAATGAAAAACTGTTTTTT
CDR3 protein: CASSQDRGRTNEKLFF

D gene: TRBD1
V gene: TRBV28
clone size: .
J gene: TRBJ1-5
CDR3 DNA: TGTGCCAGCAGTAACCCCCCAGGGGGTCAATATAGCAATCAGCCCCAGCATTTT
CDR3 protein: CASSNPPGGQYSNQPQHF

D gene: .
V gene: TRBV27
clone size: .
J gene: TRBJ2-5
CDR3 DNA: TGTGCCAGCTACGGAGGCGAACCAGAGACCCAGTACTTC
CDR3 protein: CASYGGEPETQYF

D gene: .
V gene: TRBV5-1
clone size: .
J gene: TRBJ1-4
CDR3 DNA: TGCGCCAGCAGCTCCGGGTATCCTAATGAAAAACTGTTTTTT
CDR3 protein: CASSSGYPNEKLFF

D gene: TRBD2
V gene: TRBV11-3
clone size: .
J gene: TRBJ2-3
CDR3 DNA: TGTGCCAGCAGCTTAGGCGGGGGAGCAGATACGCAGTATTTT
CDR3 protein: CASSLGGGADTQYF

D gene: TRBD1
V gene: TRBV29-1
clone size: once
J gene: TRBJ2-7
CDR3 DNA: TGCAGCGTGGGGGCCGGGACAGGGGTCTCCTACGAGCAGTACTTC
CDR3 protein: CSVGAGTGVSYEQYF

D gene: TRBD1
V gene: TRBV25-1
clone size: .
J gene: TRBJ1-1
CDR3 DNA: TGTGCCAGCAGTGAAAGACAGGGGGATAGGAGGAACACTGAAGCTTTCTTT
CDR3 protein: CASSERQGDRRNTEAFF

D gene: .
V gene: TRBV6-5
clone size: few
J gene: TRBJ2-1
CDR3 DNA: TGTGCCAGCAGAGGGGGCGGGGTGGGGGAGCAGTTCTTC
CDR3 protein: CASRGGGVGEQFF

D gene: TRBD2
V gene: TRBV7-2
clone size: .
J gene: TRBJ2-5
CDR3 DNA: TGTGCCAGCAGCCCTCGACTAGCGATTGGGGAGACCCAGTACTTC
CDR3 protein: CASSPRLAIGETQYF

D gene: .
V gene: TRBV7-2
clone size: .
J gene: TRBJ1-2
CDR3 DNA: TGTGCCAGCAGCTTAGACAGGTGGGGGCGGGATGGCTACACCTTC
CDR3 protein: CASSLDRWGRDGYTF

D gene: .
V gene: TRBV15
clone size: .
J gene: TRBJ1-1
CDR3 DNA: TGTGCCACCAGCAGATCCCCCCTGGGGAGAAGACCCAGTGAAGCTTTCTTT
CDR3 protein: CATSRSPLGRRPSEAFF

D gene: .
V gene: TRBV7-2
clone size: .
J gene: TRBJ1-2
CDR3 DNA: TGTGCCAGCAGCCCCGGGGGTCCCTATGGCTACACCTTC
CDR3 protein: CASSPGGPYGYTF

D gene: .
V gene: TRBV9
clone size: .
J gene: TRBJ2-6
CDR3 DNA: TGTGCCAGCACGACCCCCCGCCGATCAACAGGGCTGACTGGGGCCAGCGTCCTGACTTTC
CDR3 protein: CASTTPRRSTGLTGASVLTF

D gene: .
V gene: TRBV6-1
clone size: .
J gene: TRBJ2-7
CDR3 DNA: TGTGCCAGGCGCCCCGAGCAGTACTTC
CDR3 protein: CARRPEQYF

D gene: TRBD2
V gene: TRBV10-1
clone size: .
J gene: TRBJ2-5
CDR3 DNA: TGCGCCAGCAACGAGCGGGGGGCCAAAGAGACCCAGTACTTC
CDR3 protein: CASNERGAKETQYF

D gene: TRBD1
V gene: TRBV6-6
clone size: .
J gene: TRBJ2-7
CDR3 DNA: TGTGCCAGCAAGAGACCCGGGACAGGGGGTAACGAGCAGTACTTC
CDR3 protein: CASKRPGTGGNEQYF

D gene: .
V gene: TRBV4-1
clone size: .
J gene: TRBJ2-1
CDR3 DNA: TGCGCCAGCAGCCAAGGGTTGCTAGCTGTTGAGCAGTTCTTC
CDR3 protein: CASSQGLLAVEQFF

D gene: TRBD1
V gene: TRBV7-6
clone size: .
J gene: TRBJ2-4
CDR3 DNA: TGTGCCAGCAGCTTAGCGGCGTCACCAGACAGGGTAGCCAAAAACATTCAGTACTTC
CDR3 protein: CASSLAASPDRVAKNIQYF

D gene: TRBD2
V gene: TRBV6-1
clone size: .
J gene: TRBJ2-2
CDR3 DNA: TGTGCCACCCGGCGGGGGGGCAATACCGGGGAGCTGTTTTTT
CDR3 protein: CATRRGGNTGELFF

D gene: .
V gene: TRBV5-1
clone size: .
J gene: TRBJ2-7
CDR3 DNA: TGCGCCAGCAGCTTGGACAGGGTTGGGTACGAGCAGTACTTC
CDR3 protein: CASSLDRVGYEQYF

D gene: .
V gene: TRBV5-1
clone size: once
J gene: TRBJ2-2
CDR3 DNA: TGCGCCAGCAGCTTGGTAGCAGGGCGGAACGGGGAGCTGTTTTTT
CDR3 protein: CASSLVAGRNGELFF

D gene: TRBD2
V gene: TRBV11-2
clone size: .
J gene: TRBJ2-4
CDR3 DNA: TGTGCCAGCAGCTTTTACGGGGGGGGAAAAAACATTCAGTACTTC
CDR3 protein: CASSFYGGGKNIQYF

D gene: TRBD2
V gene: TRBV28
clone size: .
J gene: TRBJ2-1
CDR3 DNA: TGTGCCAGTGCCCTAATAGCGGGGGACTACAATGAGCAGTTCTTC
CDR3 protein: CASALIAGDYNEQFF

D gene: .
V gene: TRBV4-2
clone size: .
J gene: TRBJ1-2
CDR3 DNA: TGTGCCAGCAGCCAAGCGCAGGGCTATGGCTACACCTTC
CDR3 protein: CASSQAQGYGYTF

D gene: .
V gene: TRBV5-4
clone size: few
J gene: TRBJ1-1
CDR3 DNA: TGTGCCAGCAGCTTGGGGCAGATCATGAACACTGAAGCTTTCTTT
CDR3 protein: CASSLGQIMNTEAFF

D gene: .
V gene: TRBV28
clone size: .
J gene: TRBJ2-2
CDR3 DNA: TGTGCCACGCAGGGGACGAACACCGGGGAGCTGTTTTTT
CDR3 protein: CATQGTNTGELFF

D gene: .
V gene: TRBV28
clone size: .
J gene: TRBJ1-1
CDR3 DNA: TGTGCCAGCAGTTTACAGCGGGAAGCTTTCTTT
CDR3 protein: CASSLQREAFF

D gene: TRBD1
V gene: TRBV2
clone size: few
J gene: TRBJ1-2
CDR3 DNA: TGTGCCAGCAGTGTGCTGACAGGGGACTATGGCTACACCTTC
CDR3 protein: CASSVLTGDYGYTF

D gene: TRBD2
V gene: TRBV11-2
clone size: .
J gene: TRBJ2-7
CDR3 DNA: TGTGCCAGCAGCTTCCCAAGGACTAGCGGCTACGAGCAGTACTTC
CDR3 protein: CASSFPRTSGYEQYF

D gene: .
V gene: TRBV19
clone size: .
J gene: TRBJ1-2
CDR3 DNA: TGTGCCAGTAGGAGGGCCGGAGACTATGGCTACACCTTC
CDR3 protein: CASRRAGDYGYTF

D gene: .
V gene: TRBV10-3
clone size: .
J gene: TRBJ2-5
CDR3 DNA: TGTGCCATCAGTTCGAGAAAAGAGACCCAGTACTTC
CDR3 protein: CAISSRKETQYF

D gene: .
V gene: TRBV18
clone size: .
J gene: TRBJ2-7
CDR3 DNA: TGTGCCAGCTCACCAGGAAGCGCGGTGACCTACGAGCAGTACTTC
CDR3 protein: CASSPGSAVTYEQYF

D gene: .
V gene: TRBV2
clone size: .
J gene: TRBJ2-3
CDR3 DNA: TGTGCCAGCAGTGAAGCCCTGCGGGTGGATACGCAGTATTTT
CDR3 protein: CASSEALRVDTQYF

D gene: TRBD1
V gene: TRBV29-1
clone size: .
J gene: TRBJ1-1
CDR3 DNA: TGCAGCGTTGAAGATCCAGGGGGAGGTGCTGAAGCTTTCTTT
CDR3 protein: CSVEDPGGGAEAFF

D gene: .
V gene: TRBV5-6
clone size: .
J gene: TRBJ1-6
CDR3 DNA: TGTGCCAGCAGCTTGGGGGGGACATGGGGTAATTCACCCCTCCACTTT
CDR3 protein: CASSLGGTWGNSPLHF

D gene: .
V gene: TRBV6-1
clone size: .
J gene: TRBJ2-2
CDR3 DNA: TGTGCCAGCAGTGAAGCTGAGGTCCGGGAGCTGTTTTTT
CDR3 protein: CASSEAEVRELFF

D gene: .
V gene: TRBV10-3
clone size: .
J gene: TRBJ1-2
CDR3 DNA: TGTGCCATCAGGGATCCCTCCCTTCTGGCAGGGGACCACTATGGCTACACCTTC
CDR3 protein: CAIRDPSLLAGDHYGYTF

D gene: .
V gene: TRBV5-4
clone size: .
J gene: TRBJ1-6
CDR3 DNA: TGTGCCAGCAGCTTGGACAGGCTTTATAATTCACCCCTCCACTTT
CDR3 protein: CASSLDRLYNSPLHF

D gene: .
V gene: TRBV6-5
clone size: .
J gene: TRBJ2-7
CDR3 DNA: TGTGCCAGCAGTCGCCTCCGGGGGGCCGAGCAGTACTTC
CDR3 protein: CASSRLRGAEQYF

D gene: TRBD1
V gene: TRBV29-1
clone size: .
J gene: TRBJ2-7
CDR3 DNA: TGCAGCGTTGAGGCCCCGGGACAGAGCTCCTACGAGCAGTACTTC
CDR3 protein: CSVEAPGQSSYEQYF

D gene: .
V gene: TRBV9
clone size: .
J gene: TRBJ2-7
CDR3 DNA: TGTGCCAGCAGCCGAACAGGGCTCTACGAGCAGTACTTC
CDR3 protein: CASSRTGLYEQYF

D gene: TRBD1
V gene: TRBV10-3
clone size: .
J gene: TRBJ2-1
CDR3 DNA: TGTGCCATCAGTGCGACAGGGGTATCGGGTTACAATGAGCAGTTCTTC
CDR3 protein: CAISATGVSGYNEQFF

D gene: .
V gene: TRBV27
clone size: .
J gene: TRBJ2-7
CDR3 DNA: TGTGCCAGCAGTGCGGGCGGGTACGAGCAGTACTTC
CDR3 protein: CASSAGGYEQYF

D gene: TRBD2
V gene: TRBV5-1
clone size: .
J gene: TRBJ2-7
CDR3 DNA: TGCGCCAGCAGCCCCGGGGGAGGGTCCCACGAGCAGTACTTC
CDR3 protein: CASSPGGGSHEQYF

D gene: TRBD1
V gene: TRBV7-6
clone size: .
J gene: TRBJ1-6
CDR3 DNA: TGTGCCAGCAGCTCGGGACAGGGATGGGATTCACCCCTCCACTTT
CDR3 protein: CASSSGQGWDSPLHF

D gene: TRBD1
V gene: TRBV11-3
clone size: .
J gene: TRBJ1-3
CDR3 DNA: TGTGCCAGCAGCCCCGGAGGGGACAGCTCTGGAAACACCATATATTTT
CDR3 protein: CASSPGGDSSGNTIYF